Below are 30 T cell receptor beta chains sequenced from a single sample in a study of CD8 T cells in ankylosing spondylitis. Via MiXCR, TCRdb re-called the 5' RACE reads, giving one row per CDR3 protein. The repertoire includes 340,000 or so distinct CDR3 sequences, approximately 14% of them detected once, and about 1.1% sits in the top ten. Sequenced material: blood, either unsorted or a sorted T cell fraction (not recorded which). These receptors were taken from a male donor with ankylosing spondylitis or in good health (not recorded which).

This clonotype has at least ten counts. CDR3 in DNA: TGTGCCAGCAGTTTCGCAGGGGAGAGACACGAGCAGTACTTC. Translated, it gives CASSFAGERHEQYF. V is TRBV12-3 or TRBV12-4 and J is TRBJ2-7, with D possibly being TRBD1 (6 bases). V lost 3 bases to trimming and J lost 5 bases, with 14 bases between them. The CDR3 runs 14 residues.

J is TRBJ1-2 and V is TRBV12-3 or TRBV12-4; 8 bases map to TRBD1. The CDR3 spans 15 residues. V lost 6 bases and J lost 7; bases outside the gene matches: 13. DNA of the CDR3: TGTGCCAGCAGACTATCCAAGACAGGGGAAGGTGGCTACACCTTC. This codes for CASRLSKTGEGGYTF.

On this clonotype itself: One junction end disagrees with the germline gene, perhaps due to a read error. The chain links TRBV29-1 to TRBJ2-7; D is possibly TRBD2 (5 bases). CDR1 and CDR2 from the germline V gene are SQVTM and ANQGSEA. The CDR3 length is 12 residues. The CDR3 here is CSVGTGRSEQNF. The CDR3 coding sequence is TGCAGCGTTGGTACTGGGAGATCCGAGCAGAACTTC.

J is TRBJ1-1 and V is TRBV19; D call uncertain. The germline gives CDR1 LNHDA, CDR2 SQIVND (reference sequence). V lost 0 bases to trimming and J lost 1 base, with 9 bases between them. The CDR3 runs to 15 residues. DNA of the CDR3: TGTGCCAGTAGTATAGATCGGCTGGAGAACACTGAAGCTTTCTTT. This encodes CASSIDRLENTEAFF.

The chain uses TRBV10-2 and TRBJ2-1, with a weak D call TRBD2 (6 bases). There are 13 residues in the CDR3. CDR1 is WSHSY, CDR2 SAAADI, per germline. Between the trimmed V and J ends, which lost 7 bases and 8 bases, there was a span of 15 bases. Here the CDR3 DNA reads TGCGCCAGCACGGGCGGGGATCAGTATGAGCAGTTCTTC. Amino acids: CASTGGDQYEQFF.

This clonotype was picked up many times. The chain combines TRBV12-3 or TRBV12-4 with TRBJ2-1; 10 nucleotides agree with TRBD1. CDR3 length: 14 residues. V trimming: 3 bases; J trimming: 10 bases; junction bases outside the gene matches: 6. For the CDR3, the DNA is TGTGCCAGCAGTTTGACAGGGGGCACGGGCGAGCAGTTCTTC. Translation gives CASSLTGGTGEQFF.

This clonotype was observed at least ten times. The chain employs TRBV10-3 and TRBJ1-4, with 9 bases identical to TRBD1. Germline values: CDR1 ENHRY, CDR2 SYGVKD. This CDR3 region has 15 residues. Trimming at V came to 8 bases and at J to 0 bases, leaving 4 bases not matched to a gene. DNA for the CDR3: TGTGCCATCGGAGGGACAGGGCCAACTAATGAAAAACTGTTTTTT. As protein: CAIGGTGPTNEKLFF.

The chain employs TRBV18 and TRBJ1-3; tentative D call: TRBD1 (5 bases). Trimming removed 6 bases from V and 4 bases from J, with 10 bases in between. The germline gives CDR1 KGHSH, CDR2 LQKENI. The CDR3 has 13 amino acids. The CDR3 sequence is CASSRDGGNTIYF. CDR3 nucleotides: TGTGCCAGCTCCCGGGACGGGGGAAACACCATATATTTT.

This chain connects TRBV20-1 to TRBJ1-1, with 8 bases fitting TRBD1. V shed 6 bases and J 8 bases; nucleotides not matched to a gene: 11. The CDR3 is made up of 13 amino acids. In germline, CDR1 is DFQATT, CDR2 SNEGSKA (reference sequence). CDR3 DNA sequence: TGCAGTGCCCCCGGGACAGGACGACAAGAAGCTTTCTTT. Its protein is CSAPGTGRQEAFF.

V gene TRBV6-5 combines with J gene TRBJ2-5; TRBD1 agrees at 9 bases. The CDR3 is made up of 17 amino acids. V shed 2 bases, J shed 3 bases, and the junction held 10 bases outside the gene matches. Germline lookup yields CDR1 MNHEY and CDR2 SVGAGI. The DNA of the CDR3 is TGTGCCAGCAGTTACCCCTTGGGCGGGACAGGGAAAGAGACCCAGTACTTC. Residues: CASSYPLGGTGKETQYF.

The V call is TRBV10-2, the J call TRBJ1-1; no clear D. The CDR3 length is 14 residues. V gave up 8 bases and J gave up 1 base, with 14 bases separating them. Germline V gene lookup returns CDR1 WSHSY and CDR2 SAAADI. The CDR3 spells CASSLAAGNTEAFF. DNA for the CDR3: TGCGCCAGCTCACTGGCGGCCGGGAACACTGAAGCTTTCTTT.

This clonotype occurred a few times. This chain connects TRBV2 to TRBJ2-3; D possibly corresponds to TRBD1 (5 bases). Trimming took off 5 bases at V and 0 bases at J, with 9 bases between the two ends. The CDR3 runs 14 residues. Germline CDR1 is SNHLY and CDR2 is FYNNEI. CDR3 sequence: CASSLDISTDTQYF. The CDR3 DNA is TGTGCCAGCAGTTTGGACATCAGCACAGATACGCAGTATTTT.

The sample holds a few counts of this clonotype. The chain recombines TRBV4-2 with TRBJ1-1; D not resolved. Germline V gene data show CDR1 as LGHNA and CDR2 as YNFKEQ. Trimming took off 0 bases at V and 4 bases at J, with 12 bases between the two ends. This CDR3 comprises 15 residues. Written as DNA, the CDR3 is TGTGCCAGCAGCCAAGAGGGGTCCCCAAGCACTGAAGCTTTCTTT. Protein product: CASSQEGSPSTEAFF.

The chain employs TRBV20-1 and TRBJ2-7, with 13 nucleotides matching TRBD2. The CDR3 totals 17 residues. The V gene end was trimmed by 5 bases and the J gene end by 4 bases; junction bases not matched to a gene: 14. Germline V gene sequence: CDR1 DFQATT, CDR2 SNEGSKA (reference sequence). CDR3 region: CSAYALGLAGNSYEQYF. The CDR3 DNA reads as TGCAGTGCTTACGCACTGGGACTAGCGGGAAATTCGTACGAGCAGTACTTC.

This clonotype was seen a handful of times. The genes are TRBV24-1 and TRBJ2-2; a possible D gene is TRBD1 (5 bases). The germline V gene has CDR1 KGHDR and CDR2 SFDVKD. The V and J ends lost 3 bases and 5 bases respectively, with 12 bases between them. The CDR3 totals 15 residues. Written as DNA, the CDR3 is TGTGCCACCAGTGATGAGTCTCCAGGGACCGGGGAGCTGTTTTTT. Protein: CATSDESPGTGELFF.

The CDR3 sequence is CASSLGSPLFYNEQFF. In nucleotides, the CDR3 is TGCGCCAGCAGCTTGGGTTCCCCCCTCTTCTACAATGAGCAGTTCTTC. The rearrangement uses TRBV5-1 and TRBJ2-1, with D unresolved. CDR3 size: 16 residues. Trimming shortened V by 0 bases and J by 3 bases, and 13 bases separated the two germline ends. Germline V gene data show CDR1 as SGHRS and CDR2 as YFSETQ.

Many counts were recorded for this clonotype. The chain joins TRBV5-1 to TRBJ2-1; a weak D match, TRBD1 (6 bases). The CDR3 contains 15 residues. Trimming pared 0 bases from V and 10 bases from J, leaving 17 bases between. The germline gives CDR1 SGHRS, CDR2 YFSETQ. CDR3 nucleotide sequence: TGCGCCAGCAGCTTGGGGGGTAGCCCTAGGGGGGAGCAGTTCTTC. Amino acids: CASSLGGSPRGEQFF.

The V call is TRBV20-1, the J call TRBJ2-1; TRBD2 agrees at 10 bases. CDR3 length equals 15 residues. V shed 1 base, J shed 4 bases, and the junction held 4 bases outside the gene matches. The germline V gene encodes CDR1 DFQATT and CDR2 SNEGSKA (reference sequence). The CDR3 region is CSARVGSGGYNEQFF. The CDR3 DNA follows: TGCAGTGCTAGAGTAGGTAGCGGGGGGTACAATGAGCAGTTCTTC.

The gene calls are TRBV27 and TRBJ1-1; D ambiguous. CDR3 length: 13 residues. V was clipped by 1 base and J by 7 bases, with 10 bases between them. Germline CDR1 reads MNHEY; CDR2 reads SMNVEV (reference sequence). CDR3 sequence: CASSLYGSDEAFF. CDR3 in DNA: TGTGCCAGCAGTTTATATGGGTCCGATGAAGCTTTCTTT.

This clonotype was counted between two and nine times. The genes are TRBV7-8 and TRBJ2-7; the D gene is possibly TRBD2 (6 bases). Germline CDR1 and CDR2: SGHVS and FQNEAQ. The CDR3 extends over 15 amino acids. Trimming pared 0 bases from V and 6 bases from J, leaving 15 bases between. The CDR3: CASSLAPSTRFEQYF. CDR3 DNA: TGTGCCAGCAGCTTAGCCCCCTCGACTAGGTTCGAGCAGTACTTC.

This clonotype was seen ten or more times. The chain uses TRBV20-1 and TRBJ2-7; D is possibly TRBD2 (6 bases). This CDR3 contains 12 residues. Germline CDR1 and CDR2: DFQATT and SNEGSKA (reference sequence). V was trimmed by 1 base and J by 6 bases, leaving 10 bases between them. Here the CDR3 reads CSARGQGGEQYF. The CDR3 coding sequence is TGCAGTGCTAGAGGGCAGGGAGGCGAGCAGTACTTC.

This clonotype was observed a few times. This chain links TRBV5-1 with TRBJ1-3; the D gene is possibly TRBD1 (6 bases). V shed 0 bases and J shed 1 base, with 11 bases lying between them. Germline values: CDR1 SGHRS, CDR2 YFSETQ. The CDR3 extends over 16 amino acids. For the CDR3, the DNA is TGCGCCAGCAGCTTGGAACAGGGACCATCTGGAAACACCATATATTTT. Translating gives CASSLEQGPSGNTIYF.

The DNA for the CDR3 is TGTGCCAGCAGCTCGGGGCGACTAGCGGGAGTAGATACGCAGTATTTT. Translated: CASSSGRLAGVDTQYF. This rearrangement joins TRBV11-2 to TRBJ2-3, with 12 bases lining up with TRBD2. Germline CDR1 and CDR2: SGHAT and FQNNGV. Losses at the gene ends were 4 bases for V and 5 bases for J; bases not matched to a gene: 7. The CDR3 has 16 amino acids. Combining the CDR3 with reference TRBV11-2 and TRBJ2-3 gives the whole variable domain EAGVAQSPRYKIIEKRQSVAFWCNPISGHATLYWYQQILGQGPKLLIQFQNNGVVDDSQLPKDRFSAERLKGVDSTLKIQPAKLEDSAVYLCASSSGRLAGVDTQYFGPGTRLTVL.

The chain is built from TRBV4-2 and TRBJ2-5, with 12 bases aligning to TRBD1. Germline V CDR1 and CDR2: LGHNA, YNFKEQ. The junction had 5 bases not matched to a gene; V was cut back by 4 bases and J by 5 bases. The CDR3 has 15 amino acids. CDR3 region: CASSLGTGGRETQYF. CDR3 coding DNA: TGTGCCAGCAGCCTTGGGACAGGGGGCAGGGAGACCCAGTACTTC.

This clonotype was seen a handful of times. This chain connects TRBV6-1 to TRBJ2-7; D uncertain. CDR1 and CDR2 from the germline V gene are MNHNS and SASEGT. V lost 4 bases and J lost 0, with 10 bases in between. CDR3 size: 14 residues. In nucleotides, the CDR3 is TGTGCCAGCAGTGGTCCGTCAAGCTCCTACGAGCAGTACTTC. Translating it yields CASSGPSSSYEQYF.

This clonotype occurred a few times. The chain combines TRBV5-5 with TRBJ1-5; 7 nucleotides align to TRBD1. The germline gives CDR1 SGHKS, CDR2 YYEKEE (reference sequence). The CDR3 loop spans 14 amino acids. With 4 bases clipped from V and 3 bases from J, the junction kept 4 bases outside the gene matches. The chain's CDR3 is CASSIGTVNQPQHF. The CDR3 region has the DNA TGTGCCAGCAGCATCGGGACAGTCAATCAGCCCCAGCATTTT. The full variable domain, its missing parts supplied by reference TRBV5-5 and TRBJ1-5, is DAGVTQSPTHLIKTRGQQVTLRCSPISGHKSVSWYQQVLGQGPQFIFQYYEKEERGRGNFPDRFSARQFPNYSSELNVNALLLGDSALYLCASSIGTVNQPQHFGDGTRLSIL.

This clonotype was counted ten times or more. This chain joins TRBV12-3 or TRBV12-4 and TRBJ1-5, with D unresolved. The CDR3 consists of 12 residues. Deletions cut 4 bases from V and 7 bases from J, with 8 bases between. The CDR3 coding sequence is TGTGCCAGCAGTTCCTTAGGGCAGCCCCAGCATTTT. Protein product: CASSSLGQPQHF.

This rearrangement joins TRBV11-2 to TRBJ2-7; D tentatively reads TRBD1 or TRBD2 (6 bases each). Germline values: CDR1 SGHAT, CDR2 FQNNGV. V shed 4 bases and J shed 2 bases, with 12 bases lying between them. CDR3 length equals 14 residues. The CDR3 region has the DNA TGTGCCAGCAGCTACGGAGGGGGGCCCTACGAGCAGTACTTC. Residues: CASSYGGGPYEQYF.

This clonotype appeared a few times. This chain links TRBV5-5 with TRBJ1-2, with TRBD1 as a possible D gene (6 bases). Trimming stripped 1 base from V and 4 bases from J, with 14 bases between. This CDR3 is 15 amino acids long. Germline V gives CDR1 SGHKS, CDR2 YYEKEE (reference sequence). The DNA for the CDR3 is TGTGCCAGCAGCTTGTCCGGGGGGCTTGGCTATGGCTACACCTTC. Its protein product is CASSLSGGLGYGYTF.

The J gene is TRBJ2-7, the V gene TRBV4-1, with 8 bases matching TRBD2. Germline V gene sequence: CDR1 MGHRA, CDR2 YSYEKL. Trimming at V came to 9 bases and at J to 3 bases, leaving 13 bases not matched to a gene. The CDR3 consists of 15 residues. The CDR3 spells CASRSSVLAGYEQYF. The CDR3 DNA reads TGCGCCAGTCGGTCATCCGTGCTAGCGGGCTACGAGCAGTACTTC.